The sequence of this T cell receptor (beta chain) was determined in a study of blood T cells in healthy people across ages (dated by TCRdb to the mid-2010s). General notes on the study: Template switching captured roughly one uniquely barcoded TCR beta cDNA molecule per two T cells in model experiments. Using deep sequencing normalized with unique cDNA molecular identifiers, the study measured how TCR beta repertoire diversity changes with age. The donors were divided into four age groups: young (average about 16 years), middle-aged (about 40), aged (approximately 64) and long-lived (roughly 82). To avoid experimental bias, donors of different ages were randomly spread across the sequencing lanes. Using the same blood draw, the study looked at two additional independent replicas of 1 million unique cDNA reads for two donors, one aged 18 to 30 and the other aged 80 or older. General findings and caveats noted by the study authors: Estimates of total diversity based on one million sequenced T cells were regarded as lower bounds and as underestimates. Compared with the aged group, more naive CD4+ T cells, fewer expanded clones and increased TCR diversity were shown by the long-lived group, suggesting age selection. Observed TCR beta diversity correlated strongly with the percentage of naive T cells measured by flow cytometry. Because the CMV infection status of the donors was unknown, age-related changes in expanded clonotypes may potentially have been confounded. Observed TCR beta diversity per million T cells fell roughly linearly with age, and a significant reduction was already apparent by age around 40. Since profiling was done on bulk unsorted PBMCs, naive and antigen-experienced compartments could not be conclusively compared.

The CDR3 covers 12 residues, taking in both the cysteine and the phenylalanine. The entry retains the CDR3 DNA only, 36 bases that are in frame from base 1. V gives up 5 bases and J gives up 4 bases, and the segment between their germline ends measures 7 bases. As encoded in the germline V gene, CDR1 is LGHNA while CDR2 is YSLEER. The library was produced with 5' RACE. The instrument was an Illumina HiSeq 2500. A second 7 to 11 cycle PCR used a sample-barcoded 5' primer and a J-beta primer mix. Each TCR beta cDNA molecule received a unique molecular identifier from a template-switch 5' adaptor carrying 12 random nucleotides. Each sample yielded at least 3 million CDR3-containing paired-end reads. The Mint cDNA synthesis kit, primed by a TRBC-specific oligonucleotide, was used to synthesize first-strand cDNA from all RNA. After uracil-DNA glycosylase treatment, a first 18-cycle PCR used universal primers M1SS and BC2_uni_R on all cDNA. The study's processing was this. For normalization, 1 million high-quality reads were randomly selected from each sample, with every read carrying a distinct molecular identifier. Instead of being binned into consensus sequences, reads that shared molecular identifiers were thrown out. MiTCR, with a Q25 quality threshold and the strictest error-elimination algorithm, was used for CDR3 identification, clonotype clustering and error correction. Lower-bound total TCR beta diversity was estimated with a nonparametric unseen species model using Euler transformation. TCRdb cleaned the public reads at Q25 with fastp, built clones with MiXCR and kept in-frame beta chains. Rows are unified per CDR3 protein, each entry keeping the most common DNA and genes. The V and J calls follow TCRdb's processing rather than the paper's. This sample lists approximately 830,000 distinct CDR3 sequences; about 59% were detected once. The ten largest clones take up 28% of the sample.

As for this clonotype: It has no known antigen specificity. No per-base quality is available; no much larger clone lies one base away.

Systemically healthy Caucasian individuals from Russia, over 30 in total and aged about 6 to 90 years, were included as donors. Ten milliliters of peripheral blood were collected from each donor into EDTA-treated Vacutainer tubes. PBMCs were isolated by Ficoll-Paque density-gradient centrifugation, with at least 7 million obtained per sample. Total RNA was extracted from PBMCs with Trizol reagent, with at least 6 micrograms obtained per sample. For every donor, an aliquot of PBMCs went through flow cytometry to measure the percentages of naive CD45RAhigh/CD27high T cells. The sample was blood. The receptor was derived from a man under 40 in good health. The V and J segments used are TRBV4-3 and TRBJ2-3, with no reliable assignment of the D segment. The CDR3 reads CASSSSPDTQYF. The nucleotide sequence is given as TGCGCCAGCAGCAGTTCGCCAGATACGCAGTATTTT.